The following is a T cell receptor (beta chain) sequence with its context. The antigen is not known. From CD4+ cells came CD45RA+ naive and CD45RA-negative memory subsets. V shed 4 bases and J 7 bases; nucleotides not matched to a gene: 6. Germline V gene data show CDR1 as SGHRS and CDR2 as YFSETQ. The CDR3 consists of 15 residues. Only in-frame clones appear in the TCRdb table, and some are missing; sequencing was by immunoSEQ multiplex PCR. This table holds millions of clones, more than 80% found once. The data were obtained in a study of shared clonotypes between healthy human individuals. Points from the study as a whole: Sequencing depth was a factor that was expected to affect clonotype sharing among donors.

This TCR was recovered from a man younger than 35 in good health. Some clones in this sample may be carry-over from other donors' samples. Sequenced: naive CD4+ T cells from PBMCs. Subset reported: CD45RA+ positively selected. The chain is built from TRBV5-1 and TRBJ2-1; 12 bases line up with TRBD1. The CDR3 DNA sequence: TGCGCCAGCAGCCTCGGGACAGGGGGCTTTAATGAGCAGTTCTTC. Amino acid sequence: CASSLGTGGFNEQFF.